This T cell receptor beta chain was recovered during a study of tumor-infiltrating lymphocytes in primary liver carcinoma (TCRdb year 2017). About the full investigation: Four to six patients with histopathologically diagnosed primary liver carcinoma underwent surgical resection in China between late 2015 and March 2016. Reproducibility between technical replicate repertoires was high, with correlation coefficients above 0.98 and mean shared-clone rates roughly 0.87. Samples yielded roughly 3.5 to 7.13 million productive TCRbeta reads; read depth did not differ significantly between tissue types. TCRbeta repertoire sequencing, expression microarrays and whole-exome sequencing were combined in the study across five regions of each liver tumor, with adjacent normal tissue and blood also included. TCRbeta repertoire sequencing covered roughly 35 specimens from 5 patients: 25 tumor regions, 5 adjacent noncancerous liver tissues and 5 peripheral blood samples. Of the five patients (three men and two women, aged 30 to 69 years), four had hepatocellular carcinoma and one had combined HCC and intrahepatic cholangiocarcinoma. The five patients had tumors of stage T1-T3 N0M0, with maximum diameters ranging from 4.2 to 10 cm. Summary of the overall study and its limitations: Since the samples were bulk and unsorted, there was no way to compare CD4+ and CD8+ T cell repertoires. The top 250 clones accounted for a significantly greater share of the repertoire in tumors than in blood (p = 0.039). Because sequencing covered only the TCR beta chain and unpaired alpha chains were not captured, true repertoire diversity is likely underestimated. Repertoire overlap was found to be higher between tumor regions (mean around 35%) than between tumor-adjacent (about 17%) or tumor-blood (around 14%) pairs, consistent with antigen-driven expansion. The study included only four to six patients, and the authors note findings should be validated in a larger study.

From its cysteine to its phenylalanine, the CDR3 spans 13 amino acids. Solely the CDR3 DNA is kept, with 39 bases framed from the first base. The germline V gene encodes CDR1 SGHAT and CDR2 FQNNGV. Turning to this clonotype: Its specific antigen is unknown. At one end the junction does not follow the germline gene, possibly because of a read error.

Using a constant-region primer and ProtoScript II reverse transcriptase, TCRbeta-specific cDNA was reverse-transcribed from around 500 ng total RNA. The TCRbeta libraries were prepared through three rounds of nested multiplex PCR following a slightly modified ARM-PCR procedure. Each of the first two PCR rounds ran for about 10 cycles and used multiplex TRBV1-TRBV30 forward primers together with a Cbeta reverse primer. Sample barcodes and Illumina adapters were attached in a final 25-cycle PCR using Deep VentR polymerase. Before sequencing, amplicons between 200 and 500 bp were purified from gel using a QIAquick gel extraction kit. An Illumina HiSeq 2500 was used to sequence the TCRbeta amplicons, generating 250-bp paired-end reads. Per the authors' processing: Reads were quality-trimmed with Trimmomatic v0.33, and paired reads were merged with FLASH v1.2.11 to recover full CDR3 sequences. MiGEC v1.2.1b assigned V, D and J germline segments to the rearranged TCRbeta sequences. Clonotype statistics and Shannon-Wiener diversity indices were calculated with VDJtools v1.0.0. Except for diversity analysis, only each sample's 250 most abundant clonotypes were used in subsequent analyses to reduce sampling bias. The raw public reads went through TCRdb reprocessing: fastp at Q25, MiXCR clone calling, in-frame beta chains kept. Rows are combined by CDR3 protein, so each entry shows the most common genes and DNA. TCRdb, not the original authors, processed these V and J calls. The sample yields 320,000 or so distinct CDR3 sequences; approximately 60% were counted once. The ten largest account for roughly 9% of the sample.

TRIzol reagent was used to extract blood RNA from unsorted whole blood, while the DNeasy Blood & Tissue kit provided the germline DNA. Chronic HBV infection was present in the patients, and the patients were treatment-naive at sampling. Approximately 3.8 milliliters of peripheral blood were collected into K2EDTA tubes before surgery. The source is a man between 35 and 55 years old with primary liver carcinoma and hepatitis B virus infection. Recombination connected TRBV11-2 to TRBJ2-2, with no confident D gene call. The sequenced sample consisted of peripheral blood. The DNA sequence is as follows: TGTGCCAGCAGTTTAGTGTCTGCCGTGGAGCTGTTTTTT. This codes for CASSLVSAVELFF.